This T cell receptor (beta chain) is from a study of CD8+ T cells in alopecia areata. Study details: Tofacitinib was given for 6 to 18 months, then stopped for 6 months. Study-wide results and caveats: The study found TCR sharing across patients less clear than in mice, possibly for HLA reasons.

Sorted populations comprised CD4+ and CD8+ T cells obtained from PBMCs. TCR sequencing used cDNA made by reverse transcription of extracted RNA. Profiling relied on immunoSEQ multiplex PCR, and the TCRdb table lists in-frame clones only, not all of them. The sample lists 110,000 to 150,000 clones, 51% occurring once. Comment on this clone: The antigen is not known.

Germline loops: CDR1 SQVTM, CDR2 ANQGSEA. V was shortened by 4 bases and J by 0 bases, with 7 bases between the two germline ends. The CDR3 spans 12 residues. Sequenced here: CD4+ T cells sorted from blood, sampled at week 0. The chain joins TRBV29-1 to TRBJ2-7, with D hard to call. This sequence was found in a human donor with alopecia areata. CDR3 nucleotides: TGCAGCGTTGGTTGGGGCTCCTACGAGCAGTACTTC. This sequence encodes CSVGWGSYEQYF.